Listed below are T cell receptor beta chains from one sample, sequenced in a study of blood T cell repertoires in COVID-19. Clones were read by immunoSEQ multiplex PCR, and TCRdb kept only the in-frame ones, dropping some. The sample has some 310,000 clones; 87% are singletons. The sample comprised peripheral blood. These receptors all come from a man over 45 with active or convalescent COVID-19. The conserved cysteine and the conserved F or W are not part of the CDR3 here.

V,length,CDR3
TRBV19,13,ASSTDPPGQGGYT
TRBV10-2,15,ASSEPRSWGRGTEAF
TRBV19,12,ASREGPYNSPLH
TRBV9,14,ASSVGQGASGNTIY
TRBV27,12,ASRLLMELSPLH
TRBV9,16,ASSVEPSGVRRGETQY
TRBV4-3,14,ASSHAGQGGNYGYT
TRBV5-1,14,ASSLEPTGLNTEAF
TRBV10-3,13,AIREGQNSGNTIY
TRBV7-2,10,ASSLQGNEQF
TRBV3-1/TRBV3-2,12,ASSQGTGGFEQY
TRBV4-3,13,ASSQEEGVRSPLH